The entry below gives a single T cell receptor (beta chain) sequence along with its context. Its antigen remains unidentified. The source of the sample is a study of metastatic and nonmetastatic thyroid tumors. General observations from the study: For both blood and tumor, malignant thyroid tumors reportedly showed significantly higher TCR beta diversity than benign nodules did.

This CDR3 has 16 amino acids. The V gene's germline CDR1 is SGHRS and CDR2 YFSETQ. V lost 0 bases to trimming and J lost 4 bases; unmatched junction nucleotides: 4. Patients were all untreated before their thyroid surgery. TCRdb re-called the PCR reads through MiXCR. This repertoire shows more than 65,000 clones, more than 13% found once; its top ten account for approximately 7%. The sequenced sample was blood. V is TRBV5-1 and J is TRBJ2-5, with TRBD2 matching 12 bases. This sequence originates from a male donor with papillary thyroid cancer or a benign thyroid nodule (not recorded which). Some clones in this sample may be carry-over from other donors' samples. Here the CDR3 DNA reads TGCGCCAGCAGCTTGGGGCTAGCGGGAGGGCCAGAGACCCAGTACTTC. It codes for CASSLGLAGGPETQYF.